This T cell receptor (beta chain) appears in the sequencing data of a study of cytomegalovirus exposure and HLA in healthy donors. Study in general: Earlier sequencing of 150 million to 200 million T cells yielded under 120 million unique TCR beta sequences.

General observations from the study: Indistinguishable V segments, including TRBV6-2 and TRBV6-3, were excluded.

Trimming took 5 bases from V and 6 from J, leaving 10 bases between them. The CDR3 covers 12 residues. CDR1 GTSNPN and CDR2 SVGIG come from the germline V gene (reference sequence). With regard to this clone: Antigen: not known.

PCR amplification relied on 60 Vbeta primers (plus 13 Jbeta primers). Profiled with immunoSEQ multiplex PCR; TCRdb holds only in-frame clones, not every one. The record lists 180,000 or so clones, of which the ten most abundant hold less than 0.9%. V is TRBV30 and J is TRBJ2-2; D may be TRBD1 (6 bases). The source is a boy younger than 18 in good health and CMV-seronegative. Sequencing used PBMCs. CDR3 residues: CAWQGSAGELFF. Here the CDR3 DNA reads TGTGCCTGGCAGGGGTCTGCCGGGGAGCTGTTTTTT.